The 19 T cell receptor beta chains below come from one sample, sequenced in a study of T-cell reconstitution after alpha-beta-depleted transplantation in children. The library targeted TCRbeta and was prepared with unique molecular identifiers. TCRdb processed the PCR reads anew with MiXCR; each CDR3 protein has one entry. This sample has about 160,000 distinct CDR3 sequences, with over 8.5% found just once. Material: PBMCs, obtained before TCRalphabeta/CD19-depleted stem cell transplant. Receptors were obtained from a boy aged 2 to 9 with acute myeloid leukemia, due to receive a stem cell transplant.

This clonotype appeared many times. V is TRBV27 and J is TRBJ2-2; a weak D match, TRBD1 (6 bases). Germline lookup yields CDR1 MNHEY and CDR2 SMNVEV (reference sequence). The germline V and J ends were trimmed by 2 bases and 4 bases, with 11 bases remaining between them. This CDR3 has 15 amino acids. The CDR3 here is CASSLDAGATGELFF. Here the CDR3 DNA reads TGTGCCAGCAGTTTAGATGCAGGGGCCACCGGGGAGCTGTTTTTT.

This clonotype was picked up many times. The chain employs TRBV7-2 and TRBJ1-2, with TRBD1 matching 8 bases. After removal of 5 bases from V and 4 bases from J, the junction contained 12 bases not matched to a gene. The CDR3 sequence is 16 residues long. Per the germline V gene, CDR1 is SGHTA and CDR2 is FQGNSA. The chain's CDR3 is CASSPAEDRVRYGYTF. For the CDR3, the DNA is TGTGCCAGCAGCCCTGCGGAGGACAGGGTCCGCTATGGCTACACCTTC. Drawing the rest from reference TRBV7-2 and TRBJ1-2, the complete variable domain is GAGVSQSPSNKVTEKGKDVELRCDPISGHTALYWYRQSLGQGLEFLIYFQGNSAPDKSGLPSDRFSAERTGGSVSTLTIQRTQQEDSAVYLCASSPAEDRVRYGYTFGSGTRLTVV.

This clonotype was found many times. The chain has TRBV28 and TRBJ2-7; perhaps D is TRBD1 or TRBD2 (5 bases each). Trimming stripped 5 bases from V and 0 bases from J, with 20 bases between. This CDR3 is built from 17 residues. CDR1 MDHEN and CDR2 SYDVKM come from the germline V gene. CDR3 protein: CASSRPTRQRYSYEQYF. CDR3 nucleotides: TGTGCCAGCAGTCGACCGACACGACAGCGGTACTCCTACGAGCAGTACTTC.

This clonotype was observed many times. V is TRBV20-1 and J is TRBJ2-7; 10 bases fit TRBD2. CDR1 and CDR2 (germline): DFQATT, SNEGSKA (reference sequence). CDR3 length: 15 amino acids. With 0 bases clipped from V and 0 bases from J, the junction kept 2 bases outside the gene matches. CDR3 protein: CSARETSGASYEQYF. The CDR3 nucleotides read TGCAGTGCTAGAGAAACTAGCGGGGCCTCCTACGAGCAGTACTTC.

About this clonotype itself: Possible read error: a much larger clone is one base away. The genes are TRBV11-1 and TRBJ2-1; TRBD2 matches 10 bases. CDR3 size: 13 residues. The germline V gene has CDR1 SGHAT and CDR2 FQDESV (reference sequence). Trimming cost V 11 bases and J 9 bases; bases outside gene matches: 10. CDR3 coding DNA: TGTGCCGGAAGGGCTAGCGGGAGCCTTGAGCAGTTCTTC. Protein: CAGRASGSLEQFF.

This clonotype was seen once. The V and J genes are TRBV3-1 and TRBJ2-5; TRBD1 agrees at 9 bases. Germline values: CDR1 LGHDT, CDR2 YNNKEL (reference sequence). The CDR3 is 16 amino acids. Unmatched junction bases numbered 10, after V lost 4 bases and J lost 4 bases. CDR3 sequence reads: CASSLRDREFLETQYF. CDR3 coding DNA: TGTGCCAGCAGCCTGAGGGACAGGGAGTTTTTAGAGACCCAGTACTTC.

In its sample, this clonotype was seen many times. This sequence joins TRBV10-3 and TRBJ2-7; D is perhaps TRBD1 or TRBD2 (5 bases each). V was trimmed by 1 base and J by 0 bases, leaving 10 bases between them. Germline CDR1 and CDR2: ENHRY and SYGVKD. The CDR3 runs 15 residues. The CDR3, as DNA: TGTGCCATCAGTGAGTTGGCAGGGAGCTCCTACGAGCAGTACTTC. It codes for CAISELAGSSYEQYF.

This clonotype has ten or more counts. In DNA form, the CDR3 reads TGCAGCGTTGACCCCGGGGTGGAGACCCAGTACTTC. It encodes CSVDPGVETQYF. V and J are TRBV29-1 and TRBJ2-5, with a weak D call TRBD2 (5 bases). CDR3 size: 12 residues. CDR1 and CDR2 from the germline V gene are SQVTM and ANQGSEA. Deletions cut 3 bases from V and 5 bases from J, with 10 bases between.

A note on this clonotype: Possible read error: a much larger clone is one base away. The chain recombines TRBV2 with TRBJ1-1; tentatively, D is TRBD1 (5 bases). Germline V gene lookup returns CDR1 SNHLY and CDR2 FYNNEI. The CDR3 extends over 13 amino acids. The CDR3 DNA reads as TGTGCCACCCGAGGGGTGATGAACGCTGAAGCTTTCTTT. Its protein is CATRGVMNAEAFF.

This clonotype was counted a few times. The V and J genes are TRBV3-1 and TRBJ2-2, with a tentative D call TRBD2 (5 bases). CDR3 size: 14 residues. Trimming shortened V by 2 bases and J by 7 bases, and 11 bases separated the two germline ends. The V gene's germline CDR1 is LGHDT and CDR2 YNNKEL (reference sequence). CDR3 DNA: TGTGCCAGCAGCCAAACTAGTGGGGTCGGGGAGCTGTTTTTT. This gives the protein CASSQTSGVGELFF.

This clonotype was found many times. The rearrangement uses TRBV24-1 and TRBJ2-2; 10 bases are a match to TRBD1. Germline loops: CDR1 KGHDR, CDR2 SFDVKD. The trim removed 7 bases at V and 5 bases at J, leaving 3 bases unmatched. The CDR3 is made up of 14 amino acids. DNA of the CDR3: TGTGCCACCAGAGGACAGGGGGGTACCGGGGAGCTGTTTTTT. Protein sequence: CATRGQGGTGELFF.

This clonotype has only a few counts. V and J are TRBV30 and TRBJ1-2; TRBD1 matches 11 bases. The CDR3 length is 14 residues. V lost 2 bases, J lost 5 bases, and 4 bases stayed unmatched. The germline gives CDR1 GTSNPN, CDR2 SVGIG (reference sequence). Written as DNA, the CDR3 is TGTGCCTGGAGTCCGGGACAGGGGGGATATGGCTACACCTTC. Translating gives CAWSPGQGGYGYTF.

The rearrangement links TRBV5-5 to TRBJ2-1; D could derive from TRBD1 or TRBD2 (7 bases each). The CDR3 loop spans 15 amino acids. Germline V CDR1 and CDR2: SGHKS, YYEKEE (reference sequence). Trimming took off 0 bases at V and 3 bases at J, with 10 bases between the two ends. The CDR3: CASSLARGGYNEQFF. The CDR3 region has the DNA TGTGCCAGCAGCTTGGCCAGGGGGGGCTACAATGAGCAGTTCTTC.

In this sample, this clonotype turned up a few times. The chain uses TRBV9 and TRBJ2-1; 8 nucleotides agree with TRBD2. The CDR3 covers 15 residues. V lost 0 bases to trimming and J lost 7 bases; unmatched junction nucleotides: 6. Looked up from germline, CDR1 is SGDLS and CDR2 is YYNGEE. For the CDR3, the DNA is TGTGCCAGCAGCGTAGGAAGTAGCGGGAATAATGAGCAGTTCTTC. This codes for CASSVGSSGNNEQFF.

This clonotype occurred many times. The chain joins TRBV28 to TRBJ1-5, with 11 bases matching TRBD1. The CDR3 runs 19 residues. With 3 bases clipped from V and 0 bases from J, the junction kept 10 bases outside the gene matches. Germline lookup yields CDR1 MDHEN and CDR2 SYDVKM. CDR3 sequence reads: CASSFGTGGPEYSNQPQHF. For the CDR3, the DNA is TGTGCCAGCAGTTTCGGGACAGGGGGGCCAGAATATAGCAATCAGCCCCAGCATTTT.

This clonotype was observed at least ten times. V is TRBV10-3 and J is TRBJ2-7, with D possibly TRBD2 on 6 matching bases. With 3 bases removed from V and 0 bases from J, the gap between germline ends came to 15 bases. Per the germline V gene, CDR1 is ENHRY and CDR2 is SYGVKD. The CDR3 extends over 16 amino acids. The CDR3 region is CAISDVRRRDSYEQYF. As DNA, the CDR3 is TGTGCCATCAGTGACGTCCGGCGGCGGGACTCCTACGAGCAGTACTTC.

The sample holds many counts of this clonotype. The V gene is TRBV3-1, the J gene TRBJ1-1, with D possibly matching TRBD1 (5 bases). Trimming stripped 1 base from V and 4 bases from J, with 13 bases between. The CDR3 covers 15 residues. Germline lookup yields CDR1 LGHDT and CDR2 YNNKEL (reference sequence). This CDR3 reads CASSQVTGGATEAFF. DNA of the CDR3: TGTGCCAGCAGCCAAGTTACGGGCGGGGCCACTGAAGCTTTCTTT.

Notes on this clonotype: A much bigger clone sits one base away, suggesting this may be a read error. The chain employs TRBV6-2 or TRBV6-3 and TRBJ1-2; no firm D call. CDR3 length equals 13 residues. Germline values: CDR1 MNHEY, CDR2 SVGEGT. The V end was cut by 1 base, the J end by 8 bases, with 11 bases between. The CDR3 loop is CASSYLGMDGYTF. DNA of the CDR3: TGTGCCAGCAGTTACTTGGGGATGGACGGCTACACCTTC.

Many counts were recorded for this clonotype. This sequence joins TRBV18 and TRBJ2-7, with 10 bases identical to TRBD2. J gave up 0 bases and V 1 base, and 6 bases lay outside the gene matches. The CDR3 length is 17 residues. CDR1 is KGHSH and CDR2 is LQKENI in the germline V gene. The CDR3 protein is CASSPRLAGAYSYEQYF. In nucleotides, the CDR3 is TGTGCCAGCTCACCACGTCTAGCGGGAGCCTACTCCTACGAGCAGTACTTC.